Listed below are T cell receptor beta chains from one sample, sequenced in a study of T cells in Graves' hyperthyroidism and ophthalmopathy. One entry per CDR3 protein, called by TCRdb with MiXCR from the multiplex PCR reads. Here the sample spans under 400,000 distinct CDR3 sequences, approximately 15% being singletons. Specimen: blood. Source of these receptors: a man aged 25-45 years with Graves' hyperthyroidism. Both conserved end residues are part of each CDR3. D genes are given only for firm matches. Clone size is given for some rows only: seen once, a few or many times, or a class if the clone is expanded.

length: 16; J: TRBJ2-1; D: -; size: few; V: TRBV7-3; CDR3: CASSKTGGYSYNEQFF; DNA: TGTGCCAGCAGCAAGACCGGGGGCTACTCCTACAATGAGCAGTTCTTC
length: 16; J: TRBJ1-4; D: TRBD1; size: few; V: TRBV27; CDR3: CASSLGTTGGKEKLFF; DNA: TGTGCCAGCAGTTTAGGGACAACAGGGGGCAAGGAAAAACTGTTTTTT
length: 14; J: TRBJ2-7; D: -; size: many; V: TRBV7-8; CDR3: CASSRTGFGYEQYF; DNA: TGTGCCAGCAGCCGAACAGGGTTTGGCTACGAGCAGTACTTC
length: 16; J: TRBJ2-1; D: TRBD2; size: many; V: TRBV20-1; CDR3: CSARALAGGLRDEQFF; DNA: TGCAGTGCTAGAGCGCTAGCGGGAGGGCTAAGGGATGAGCAGTTCTTC
length: 13; J: TRBJ1-1; D: -; size: many; V: TRBV29-1; CDR3: CSVSVRVNTEAFF; DNA: TGCAGCGTTTCCGTTCGGGTCAACACTGAAGCTTTCTTT
length: 12; J: TRBJ1-6; D: -; size: many; V: TRBV7-2; CDR3: CASSFDSSPLHF; DNA: TGTGCCAGCAGCTTTGACAGTTCACCCCTCCACTTT
length: 13; J: TRBJ1-1; D: TRBD1; size: many; V: TRBV27; CDR3: CASSSNWDSEAFF; DNA: TGTGCCAGCAGTTCCAACTGGGACAGCGAAGCTTTCTTT
length: 16; J: TRBJ2-3; D: TRBD2; size: medium-sized; V: TRBV11-2; CDR3: CASSAVTSGVTDTQYF; DNA: TGTGCCAGCAGCGCGGTGACTAGCGGGGTTACAGATACGCAGTATTTT
length: 16; J: TRBJ2-2; D: -; size: -; V: TRBV29-1; CDR3: CSVEVGVMGSTGELFF; DNA: TGCAGCGTTGAAGTTGGAGTCATGGGGAGCACCGGGGAGCTGTTTTTT
length: 15; J: TRBJ1-5; D: -; size: many; V: TRBV28; CDR3: CASSRLDLARQPQHF; DNA: TGTGCCAGCAGCCGGTTAGATTTGGCGAGGCAGCCCCAGCATTTT
length: 16; J: TRBJ1-5; D: -; size: many; V: TRBV12-3/TRBV12-4; CDR3: CASSSPGGGSNQPQHF; DNA: TGTGCCAGCAGTTCCCCCGGGGGGGGCAGCAATCAGCCCCAGCATTTT
length: 16; J: TRBJ2-7; D: TRBD2; size: many; V: TRBV28; CDR3: CASSSVLAELTYEQYF; DNA: TGTGCCAGCAGTTCAGTTCTAGCGGAACTTACCTACGAGCAGTACTTC
length: 13; J: TRBJ2-7; D: -; size: -; V: TRBV7-9; CDR3: CASRQEAAYEQCF; DNA: TGTGCCAGCCGACAGGAGGCGGCCTACGAGCAGTGCTTC
length: 13; J: TRBJ2-7; D: -; size: many; V: TRBV20-1; CDR3: CSAQKTGSYEQYF; DNA: TGCAGTGCTCAAAAGACAGGTTCCTACGAGCAGTACTTC
length: 13; J: TRBJ1-1; D: -; size: many; V: TRBV5-1; CDR3: CASSSQVNTEAFF; DNA: TGTGCCAGCAGCTCTCAGGTGAACACTGAAGCTTTCTTT
length: 14; J: TRBJ1-2; D: -; size: many; V: TRBV20-1; CDR3: CSAAVGPSNYGYTF; DNA: TGCAGTGCTGCCGTGGGGCCGTCTAACTATGGCTACACCTTC
length: 14; J: TRBJ1-2; D: -; size: -; V: TRBV6-5; CDR3: CASSYSGGLYGYTF; DNA: TGTGCCAGCAGTTACTCCGGGGGCCTCTATGGCTACACCTTC
length: 15; J: TRBJ2-3; D: -; size: many; V: TRBV12-3/TRBV12-4; CDR3: CASSSPGTVGDTQYF; DNA: TGTGCCAGCAGTTCGCCCGGGACGGTGGGAGATACGCAGTATTTT
length: 15; J: TRBJ2-1; D: TRBD2; size: few; V: TRBV7-6; CDR3: CASSPIAGVHNEQFF; DNA: TGTGCCAGCAGCCCAATAGCGGGAGTCCACAATGAGCAGTTCTTC
length: 14; J: TRBJ1-5; D: -; size: many; V: TRBV3-1; CDR3: CASSQHGGNQPQHF; DNA: TGTGCCAGCAGCCAGCACGGGGGCAATCAGCCCCAGCATTTT
length: 15; J: TRBJ2-5; D: -; size: few; V: TRBV5-1; CDR3: CASSWVGRVEETQYF; DNA: TGCGCCAGCAGCTGGGTCGGCAGGGTGGAGGAGACCCAGTACTTC
length: 17; J: TRBJ2-7; D: -; size: many; V: TRBV6-6; CDR3: CASSYSSRPKSSYEQYF; DNA: TGTGCCAGCAGTTACTCGAGCCGTCCGAAAAGCTCCTACGAGCAGTACTTC
length: 12; J: TRBJ2-2; D: -; size: -; V: TRBV6-5; CDR3: CASSFLAGELFF; DNA: TGTGCCAGCAGTTTTCTTGCCGGGGAGCTGTTTTTT
length: 12; J: TRBJ2-7; D: -; size: -; V: TRBV20-1; CDR3: CSPHLTTYEQYF; DNA: TGCAGTCCTCATCTCACGACCTACGAGCAGTACTTC
length: 14; J: TRBJ2-1; D: TRBD2; size: many; V: TRBV7-9; CDR3: CASALLAGLNEQFF; DNA: TGTGCCAGCGCCTTACTAGCGGGCCTCAATGAGCAGTTCTTC
length: 16; J: TRBJ2-1; D: TRBD2; size: few; V: TRBV18; CDR3: CASSPRGLAGNNEQFF; DNA: TGTGCCAGCTCACCACGGGGACTAGCGGGGAACAATGAGCAGTTCTTC
length: 16; J: TRBJ2-1; D: TRBD2; size: many; V: TRBV20-1; CDR3: CSARRLADYSYNEQFF; DNA: TGCAGTGCTAGAAGGCTAGCGGACTACTCCTACAATGAGCAGTTCTTC
length: 13; J: TRBJ2-7; D: -; size: -; V: TRBV19; CDR3: CASSIGRADEQYF; DNA: TGTGCCAGTAGTATCGGCAGGGCGGACGAGCAGTACTTC
length: 14; J: TRBJ2-1; D: -; size: -; V: TRBV20-1; CDR3: CSAMPDSAHDEQFF; DNA: TGCAGTGCTATGCCTGACAGCGCCCACGATGAGCAGTTCTTC
length: 16; J: TRBJ2-7; D: TRBD2; size: -; V: TRBV28; CDR3: CASSFPLLAGGPEQYF; DNA: TGTGCCAGCAGTTTCCCCCTGTTGGCGGGAGGGCCGGAGCAGTACTTC
length: 19; J: TRBJ2-7; D: -; size: many; V: TRBV20-1; CDR3: CSARSYRGASGIGRHEQYF; DNA: TGCAGTGCTAGAAGCTACAGGGGGGCTAGCGGGATCGGGCGGCACGAGCAGTACTTC
length: 14; J: TRBJ2-7; D: TRBD2; size: few; V: TRBV7-2; CDR3: CASSGLAGSYEQYF; DNA: TGTGCCAGCTCAGGACTAGCGGGCTCCTACGAGCAGTACTTC
length: 16; J: TRBJ2-2; D: -; size: many; V: TRBV12-3/TRBV12-4; CDR3: CASSFLIGGGHWELFF; DNA: TGTGCCAGCAGTTTTCTGATAGGTGGTGGCCACTGGGAGCTGTTTTTT
length: 16; J: TRBJ2-4; D: -; size: few; V: TRBV7-9; CDR3: CASSLIPRGIAWIQYF; DNA: TGTGCCAGCAGCTTAATCCCACGGGGAATAGCATGGATTCAGTACTTC
length: 17; J: TRBJ2-7; D: TRBD1; size: many; V: TRBV7-9; CDR3: CASSSGQGRRGAYEQYF; DNA: TGTGCCAGCAGCTCCGGACAGGGGAGGAGAGGGGCCTACGAGCAGTACTTC
length: 15; J: TRBJ2-7; D: TRBD2; size: many; V: TRBV20-1; CDR3: CSASYLAGFGHEQYF; DNA: TGCAGTGCTAGTTATCTAGCGGGGTTCGGGCACGAGCAGTACTTC
length: 16; J: TRBJ2-7; D: TRBD2; size: -; V: TRBV20-1; CDR3: CSASPGTSGTSYEQYF; DNA: TGCAGTGCTAGCCCCGGGACTAGCGGGACCTCCTACGAGCAGTACTTC
length: 15; J: TRBJ2-1; D: TRBD1; size: many; V: TRBV7-3; CDR3: CASSLHGDSYNEQFF; DNA: TGTGCCAGCAGCCTACACGGGGACAGCTACAATGAGCAGTTCTTC
length: 17; J: TRBJ2-3; D: -; size: -; V: TRBV24-1; CDR3: CATSDLRQGGTSYTQYF; DNA: TGTGCCACCAGTGATTTGCGGCAGGGGGGGACCTCGTATACGCAGTATTTT
length: 13; J: TRBJ1-4; D: TRBD1; size: many; V: TRBV25-1; CDR3: CASMDRVNEKLFF; DNA: TGTGCCAGCATGGACAGGGTTAATGAAAAACTGTTTTTT
length: 13; J: TRBJ1-2; D: -; size: many; V: TRBV11-2; CDR3: CASSPTAQAGYTF; DNA: TGTGCCAGCAGCCCGACAGCCCAGGCTGGCTACACCTTC
length: 12; J: TRBJ1-1; D: -; size: many; V: TRBV12-3/TRBV12-4; CDR3: CASAGVNTEAFF; DNA: TGTGCCAGCGCGGGTGTGAACACTGAAGCTTTCTTT
length: 11; J: TRBJ2-7; D: -; size: many; V: TRBV10-3; CDR3: CAISDLREQYF; DNA: TGTGCCATCAGTGATCTGAGGGAGCAGTACTTC
length: 14; J: TRBJ2-1; D: -; size: many; V: TRBV2; CDR3: CASSEGGATVEQFF; DNA: TGTGCCAGCAGTGAGGGCGGGGCTACCGTTGAGCAGTTCTTC
length: 13; J: TRBJ2-5; D: -; size: -; V: TRBV29-1; CDR3: CSVVGRNLETQYF; DNA: TGCAGCGTTGTGGGCAGAAACCTAGAGACCCAGTACTTC
length: 18; J: TRBJ1-2; D: -; size: few; V: TRBV20-1; CDR3: CSARLPRGRDTSNYGYTF; DNA: TGCAGTGCTAGATTACCCCGAGGGAGGGACACCTCTAACTATGGCTACACCTTC
length: 14; J: TRBJ2-7; D: -; size: few; V: TRBV6-1; CDR3: CASSESSGVGEQYF; DNA: TGTGCCAGCAGTGAATCATCCGGGGTGGGCGAGCAGTACTTC
length: 15; J: TRBJ2-7; D: -; size: many; V: TRBV11-2; CDR3: CASGPGGFRSYEQYF; DNA: TGTGCCAGCGGACCCGGTGGGTTTCGGTCCTACGAGCAGTACTTC
length: 14; J: TRBJ2-1; D: TRBD1; size: few; V: TRBV6-2/TRBV6-3; CDR3: CASTRGQGLHGQFF; DNA: TGTGCCAGCACCCGCGGACAGGGGTTGCACGGGCAGTTCTTC
length: 14; J: TRBJ2-7; D: -; size: many; V: TRBV7-6; CDR3: CANSVGEGAYEQYF; DNA: TGTGCCAACAGCGTCGGGGAGGGGGCCTACGAGCAGTACTTC
length: 15; J: TRBJ1-5; D: -; size: few; V: TRBV20-1; CDR3: CSARDLGGDNQPQHF; DNA: TGCAGTGCTAGAGATCTCGGCGGGGATAATCAGCCCCAGCATTTT
length: 16; J: TRBJ1-6; D: -; size: few; V: TRBV18; CDR3: CASSPRDGVMDSPLHF; DNA: TGTGCCAGCTCACCCCGGGACGGGGTGATGGATTCACCCCTCCACTTT
length: 15; J: TRBJ2-3; D: TRBD2; size: -; V: TRBV20-1; CDR3: CSASNIGTSADTQYF; DNA: TGCAGTGCTTCCAACATCGGGACTAGCGCAGATACGCAGTATTTT
length: 17; J: TRBJ2-4; D: TRBD2; size: once; V: TRBV15; CDR3: CATSRDGLAGKKDIQYF; DNA: TGTGCCACCAGCAGAGATGGACTAGCGGGAAAGAAAGACATTCAGTACTTC
length: 15; J: TRBJ2-7; D: TRBD1; size: many; V: TRBV28; CDR3: CASSFPGTVIYEQYF; DNA: TGTGCCAGCAGTTTCCCCGGGACAGTAATTTACGAGCAGTACTTC
length: 12; J: TRBJ2-3; D: -; size: few; V: TRBV29-1; CDR3: CSVVRAEDTQYF; DNA: TGCAGCGTTGTCCGGGCCGAAGATACGCAGTATTTT
length: 14; J: TRBJ2-7; D: TRBD1; size: many; V: TRBV18; CDR3: CASNKPDRGLEQYF; DNA: TGTGCCAGCAACAAACCGGACAGGGGGCTCGAGCAGTACTTC